This section outlines one T cell receptor beta chain sequence together with its context. CDR1 KGHDR and CDR2 SFDVKD come from the germline V gene. The CDR3 covers 13 residues. Unmatched junction bases numbered 9, after V lost 4 bases and J lost 14 bases. This record belongs to a study of blood T cell repertoires in COVID-19. For the study at large: Italy, Spain and the United States were the sources of the convalescent and acute COVID-19 samples.

Some clones are missing from TCRdb's copy, which holds only in-frame ones; the method was immunoSEQ multiplex PCR. The table lists 250,000 to 350,000 clones, around 90% of them singletons. Sequenced material: peripheral blood. This rearrangement joins TRBV24-1 to TRBJ2-1; 8 bases match TRBD1. This TCR came from a woman aged 40-49 years who had recovered from COVID-19. Here the CDR3 reads CATSEPNGQGEFF. In DNA, the CDR3 is TGTGCCACCAGTGAACCAAACGGACAGGGCGAGTTCTTC.